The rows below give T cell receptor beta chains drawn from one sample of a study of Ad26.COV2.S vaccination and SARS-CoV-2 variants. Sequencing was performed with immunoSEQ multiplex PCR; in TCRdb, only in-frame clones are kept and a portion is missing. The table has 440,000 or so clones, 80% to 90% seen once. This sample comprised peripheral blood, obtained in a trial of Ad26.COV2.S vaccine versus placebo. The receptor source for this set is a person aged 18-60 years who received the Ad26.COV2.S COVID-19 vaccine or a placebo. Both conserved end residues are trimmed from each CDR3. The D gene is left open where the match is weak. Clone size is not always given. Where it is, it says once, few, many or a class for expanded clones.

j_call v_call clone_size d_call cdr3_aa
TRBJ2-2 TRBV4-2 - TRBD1 ASSPQGALNTGELF
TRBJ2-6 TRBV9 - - ASSVERSGGSSGANVLT
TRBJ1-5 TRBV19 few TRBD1 ATRDRSNQPQH
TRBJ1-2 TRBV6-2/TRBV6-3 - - ASSWRGRGYT
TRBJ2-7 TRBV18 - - ASSRQTRSTYEQY
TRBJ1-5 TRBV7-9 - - ASRRENQPQH
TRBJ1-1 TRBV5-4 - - ASGRWNTEAF
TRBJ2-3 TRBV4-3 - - ASSQDHYPGTQTDTQY
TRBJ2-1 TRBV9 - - ASSSHPSEQF
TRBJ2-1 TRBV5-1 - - ASSRDGSSYNEQF
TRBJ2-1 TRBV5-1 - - ASSLRMSADGEQF
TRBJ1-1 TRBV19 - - ATLSDANTEAF
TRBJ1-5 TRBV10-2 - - ASSESQGFVQPQH
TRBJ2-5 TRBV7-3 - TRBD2 ASSRGTTSGRGETQY
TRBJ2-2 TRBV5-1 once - ASRKQQGRTGELF
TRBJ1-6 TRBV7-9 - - ASSVGANSPLH
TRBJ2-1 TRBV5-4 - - ASSSYVSSYNEQF
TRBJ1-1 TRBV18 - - ASSPRWENTEAF
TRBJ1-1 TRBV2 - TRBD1 ASSKLRDRVL
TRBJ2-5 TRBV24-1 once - ATSVRQEYQETQY
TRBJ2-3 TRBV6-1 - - ASCEGGGGSRTQY
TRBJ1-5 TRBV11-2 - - ASSLGGREQPQH
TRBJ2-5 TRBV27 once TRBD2 ASSFVAGGVQETQY
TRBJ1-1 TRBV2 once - ASKFGTANTEAF
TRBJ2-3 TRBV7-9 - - ASSYPSGDSADTQY
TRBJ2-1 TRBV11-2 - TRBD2 ASSPFWGTSSYNEQF
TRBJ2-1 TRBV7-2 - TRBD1 ASSSGPGTGYNEQF
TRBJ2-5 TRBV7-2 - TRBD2 ASSTSGDQETQY
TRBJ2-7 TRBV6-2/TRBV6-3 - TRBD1 ASSTSGTARYEQY
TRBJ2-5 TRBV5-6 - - ASSLKRGGETQY
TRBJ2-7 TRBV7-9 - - ASSLATYEQY
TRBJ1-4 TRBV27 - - ASSFRAGTIFGEKLF
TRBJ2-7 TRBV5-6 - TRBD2 ASTPVGGSSTEQY
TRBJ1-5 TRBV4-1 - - ASSRDLNQPQH
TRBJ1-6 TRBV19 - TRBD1 ASSTSRDRGDNSPLH
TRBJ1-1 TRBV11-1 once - ASKAGVNTEAF
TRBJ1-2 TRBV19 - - ASSPPGSLRLANYGYT